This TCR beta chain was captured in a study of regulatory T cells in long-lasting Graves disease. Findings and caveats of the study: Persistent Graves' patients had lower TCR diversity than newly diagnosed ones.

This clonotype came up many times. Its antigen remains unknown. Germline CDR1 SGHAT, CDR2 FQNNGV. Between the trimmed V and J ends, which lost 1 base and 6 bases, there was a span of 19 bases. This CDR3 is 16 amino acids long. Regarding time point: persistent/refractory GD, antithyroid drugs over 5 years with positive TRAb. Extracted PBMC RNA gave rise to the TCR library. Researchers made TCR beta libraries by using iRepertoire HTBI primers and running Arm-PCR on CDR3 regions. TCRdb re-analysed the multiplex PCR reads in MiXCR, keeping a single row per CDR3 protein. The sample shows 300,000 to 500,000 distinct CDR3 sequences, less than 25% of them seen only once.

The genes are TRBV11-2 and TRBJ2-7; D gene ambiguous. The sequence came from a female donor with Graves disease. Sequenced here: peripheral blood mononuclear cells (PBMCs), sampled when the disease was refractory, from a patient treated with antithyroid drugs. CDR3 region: CASSLAGWVRTGEQYF. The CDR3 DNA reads TGTGCCAGCAGCTTAGCCGGGTGGGTACGGACCGGCGAGCAGTACTTC.